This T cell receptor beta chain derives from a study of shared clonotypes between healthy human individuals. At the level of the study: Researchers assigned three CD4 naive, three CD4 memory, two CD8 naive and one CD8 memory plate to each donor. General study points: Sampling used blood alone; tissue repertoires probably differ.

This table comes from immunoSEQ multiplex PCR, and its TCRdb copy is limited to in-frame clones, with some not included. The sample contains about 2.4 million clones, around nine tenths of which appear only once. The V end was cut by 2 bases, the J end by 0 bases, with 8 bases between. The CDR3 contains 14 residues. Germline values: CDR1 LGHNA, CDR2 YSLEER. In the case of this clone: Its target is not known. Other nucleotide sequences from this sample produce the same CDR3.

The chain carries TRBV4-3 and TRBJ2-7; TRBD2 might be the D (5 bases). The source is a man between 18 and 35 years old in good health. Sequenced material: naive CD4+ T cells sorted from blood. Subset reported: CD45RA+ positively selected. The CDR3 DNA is TGCGCCAGCAGCCAATCGCGGGTCTCCTACGAGCAGTACTTC. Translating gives CASSQSRVSYEQYF.